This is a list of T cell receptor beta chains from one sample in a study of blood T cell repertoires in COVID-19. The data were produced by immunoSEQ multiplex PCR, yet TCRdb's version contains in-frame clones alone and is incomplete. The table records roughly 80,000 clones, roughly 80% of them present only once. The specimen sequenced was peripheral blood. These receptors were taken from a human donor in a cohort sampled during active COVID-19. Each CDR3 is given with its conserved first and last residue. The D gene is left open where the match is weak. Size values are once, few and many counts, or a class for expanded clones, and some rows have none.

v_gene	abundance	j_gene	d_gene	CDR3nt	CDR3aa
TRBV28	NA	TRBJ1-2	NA	TGTGCCAGCAGTCGCCGGCGGGGGGCCTATGGCTACACCTTC	CASSRRRGAYGYTF
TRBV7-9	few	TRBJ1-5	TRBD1	TGTGCCAGCAGCCGGACAGGGGGTACGCAGCCCCAGCATTTT	CASSRTGGTQPQHF
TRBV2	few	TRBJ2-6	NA	TGTGCCACGACAGGTTACTCTGGGGCCAACGTCCTGACTTTC	CATTGYSGANVLTF
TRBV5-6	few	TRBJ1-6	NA	TGTGCCAGCAGCTTGATAGAGGAGAATTCACCCCTCCACTTT	CASSLIEENSPLHF
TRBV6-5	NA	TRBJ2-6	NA	TGTGCCAGCAGTTACTCGGAGTTTGGGGCCAACGTCCTGACTTTC	CASSYSEFGANVLTF
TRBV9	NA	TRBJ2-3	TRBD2	TGTGCCAGCAGCGTAGCTAGCGGGGGCACAGATACGCAGTATTTT	CASSVASGGTDTQYF
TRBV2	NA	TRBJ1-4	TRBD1	TGTGCCAGCAGAGACAGGGGTGTTGAAAAACTGTTTTTT	CASRDRGVEKLFF
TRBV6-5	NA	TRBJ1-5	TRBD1	TGTGCCAGCAGTCCCCAACAGGGGGTCGTGGAGCCCCAGCATTTT	CASSPQQGVVEPQHF
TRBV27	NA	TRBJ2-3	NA	TGTGCCAGCAGTTTTGGCGGGAGCACAGATACGCAGTATTTT	CASSFGGSTDTQYF
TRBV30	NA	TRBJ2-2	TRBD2	TGTGCCTCGACCACCGGGACTAGCGGGGGGGGGAACACCGGGGAGCTGTTTTTT	CASTTGTSGGGNTGELFF
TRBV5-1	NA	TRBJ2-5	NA	TGCGCCAGCAGCCACGGGACAACCCAAGAGACCCAGTACTTC	CASSHGTTQETQYF
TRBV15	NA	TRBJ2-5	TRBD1	TGTGCCACCGAGAGCCTCGGACAGGGAAGGGAGACCCAGTACTTC	CATESLGQGRETQYF
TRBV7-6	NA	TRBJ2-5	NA	TGTGCCAGCAGCTTTAGGGGGGGTAACCAAGAGACCCAGTACTTC	CASSFRGGNQETQYF
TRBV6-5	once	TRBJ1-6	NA	TGTGCCACCAGAAGCCGAGGCGGGGATAATTCACCCCTCCACTTT	CATRSRGGDNSPLHF
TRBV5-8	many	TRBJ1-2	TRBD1	TGTGCCAGCAGCCCAGAGGACAGGGTATTATATGGCTACACCTTC	CASSPEDRVLYGYTF
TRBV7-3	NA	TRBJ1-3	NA	TGTGCCAGCAGCGCCGACAGGAGCTCTGGAAACACCATATATTTT	CASSADRSSGNTIYF
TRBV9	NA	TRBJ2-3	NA	TGTGCCAGCAGCGTAGCGGCGGGGGCCGATACGCAGTATTTT	CASSVAAGADTQYF
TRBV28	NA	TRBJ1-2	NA	TGTGCCAGCAGCTTTGGGGCCAACTATGGCTACACCTTC	CASSFGANYGYTF
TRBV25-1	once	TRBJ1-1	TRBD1	TGTGCCAGCAGAAGACAGGGGGGTACCACTGAAGCTTTCTTT	CASRRQGGTTEAFF
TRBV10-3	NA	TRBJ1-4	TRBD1	TGTGCCATCAGTGATACTAATAGACAGGGTGAAAAACTGTTTTTT	CAISDTNRQGEKLFF
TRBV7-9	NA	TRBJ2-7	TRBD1	TGTGCCAGCAGCCGAGCCTTCGGACAGGGTTACGAGCAGTACTTC	CASSRAFGQGYEQYF
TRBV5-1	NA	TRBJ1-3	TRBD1	TGCGCCAGCAGCTCTACAGGGGGCTCTGGAAACACCATATATTTT	CASSSTGGSGNTIYF
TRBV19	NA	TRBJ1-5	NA	TGTGCCAGTACCCAAGTCGGGGGGGCTGGACAGCCCCAGCATTTT	CASTQVGGAGQPQHF
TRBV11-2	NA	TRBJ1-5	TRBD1	TGTGCCAGCAGCTGGACAGGGGGCGGTCAGCCCCAGCATTTT	CASSWTGGGQPQHF
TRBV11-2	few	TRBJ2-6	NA	TGTGCCAGCAGCTTAGGGGCCCGCACCTCTGGGGCCAACGTCCTGACTTTC	CASSLGARTSGANVLTF
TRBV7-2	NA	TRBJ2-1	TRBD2	TGTGCCAGCACCCTAGGAGGGACTAGCACTCACAATGAGCAGTTCTTC	CASTLGGTSTHNEQFF
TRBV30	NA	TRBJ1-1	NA	TGTGCCTGGAGTGTACTGAGGGGGTCGAACACTGAAGCTTTCTTT	CAWSVLRGSNTEAFF
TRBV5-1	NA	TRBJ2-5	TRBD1	TGCGCCAGCAGCTTGGTGGGGGACAGGGGAACAGAGACCCAGTACTTC	CASSLVGDRGTETQYF
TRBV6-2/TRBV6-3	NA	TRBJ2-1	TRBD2	TGTGCCAGCAGTTACTCGAATCCCGGGACTAGCGGGCCCAGCTCCTACAATGAGCAGTTCTTC	CASSYSNPGTSGPSSYNEQFF
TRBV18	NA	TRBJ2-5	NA	TGTGCCAGCTCACCCCTACTACTACAAGAGACCCAGTACTTC	CASSPLLLQETQYF
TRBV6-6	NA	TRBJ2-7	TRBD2	TGTGCCAGCAGTCCGACTAGCGGGGGTTCCGCAGCTTACGAGCAGTACTTC	CASSPTSGGSAAYEQYF
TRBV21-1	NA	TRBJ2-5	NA	TGTGCCAGCAGCAACACATTCCAAGAGACCCAGTACTTC	CASSNTFQETQYF
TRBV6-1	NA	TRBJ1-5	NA	TGTGCCAGCAGTGAACAGGTCGGCCTTTATAGCAATCAGCCCCAGCATTTT	CASSEQVGLYSNQPQHF
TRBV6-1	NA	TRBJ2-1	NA	TGTGCCAGCAGTGGGGAGTGGGGGGGCCCCTACAATGAGCAGTTCTTC	CASSGEWGGPYNEQFF
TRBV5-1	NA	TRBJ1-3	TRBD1	TGCGCCAGCAGGCCGGGACAGGGGGCAGGTGGAAACACCATATATTTT	CASRPGQGAGGNTIYF
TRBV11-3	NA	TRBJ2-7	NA	TGTGCCAGCAGCTCCCGGGCCTACGAGCAGTACTTC	CASSSRAYEQYF
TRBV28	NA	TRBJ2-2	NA	TGTGCCAGCAGTTTAATGCAGGGGTCCATCACCGGGGAGCTGTTTTTT	CASSLMQGSITGELFF
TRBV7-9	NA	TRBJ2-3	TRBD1	TGTGCCAGCAGCCCCACAGGGGCGGGAGATACGCAGTATTTT	CASSPTGAGDTQYF
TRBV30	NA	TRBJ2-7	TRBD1	TGTGCCTGGAGGTACAGGGGTAACTCCTACGAGCAGTACTTC	CAWRYRGNSYEQYF
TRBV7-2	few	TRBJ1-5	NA	TGTGCCAGCAGCTTAGAACAATTGGGCAATCAGCCCCAGCATTTT	CASSLEQLGNQPQHF
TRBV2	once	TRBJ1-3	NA	TGTGCCAGCAGTGCCCAGGCAGTTGGAAACACCATATATTTT	CASSAQAVGNTIYF
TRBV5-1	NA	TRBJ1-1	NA	TGCGCCAGCAGGCCAGGTCCGGGGTTTAACACTGAAGCTTTCTTT	CASRPGPGFNTEAFF
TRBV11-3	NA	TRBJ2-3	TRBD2	TGTGCCAGCAGCTTGGGTAGCGGGGGGGCCGATACGCAGTATTTT	CASSLGSGGADTQYF
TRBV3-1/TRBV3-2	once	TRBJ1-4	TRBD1	TGTGCCAGCAGCCAACGCTCCCCGACAGGGGGTAATGAAAAACTGTTTTTT	CASSQRSPTGGNEKLFF
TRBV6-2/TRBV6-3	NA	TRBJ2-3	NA	TGTGCCAGCAGTTACTCGGGGGGAGCGCAGTATTTT	CASSYSGGAQYF
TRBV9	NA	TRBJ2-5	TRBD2	TGTGCCAGCAGCGTATCGCGGGGGGGCCTAGGAGAGACCCAGTACTTC	CASSVSRGGLGETQYF
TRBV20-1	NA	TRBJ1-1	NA	TGCAGTGCTAGTGGGGGTGGGGCATGGAACACTGAAGCTTTCTTT	CSASGGGAWNTEAFF
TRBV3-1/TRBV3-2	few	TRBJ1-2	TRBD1	TGTGCCAGCAGCCGTTTCAGGGGGCATGGCTACACCTTC	CASSRFRGHGYTF
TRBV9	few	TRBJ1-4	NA	TGTGCCAGCAGCCCGAGGGGGAATCCTAATGAAAAACTGTTTTTT	CASSPRGNPNEKLFF
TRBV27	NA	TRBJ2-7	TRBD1	TGTGCCAGCAGTTTTACAGGGGTCGAGCAGTACTTC	CASSFTGVEQYF
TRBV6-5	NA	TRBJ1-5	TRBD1	TGTGCCAGCAGTAGGACAGGTTCGCAGCCCCAGCATTTT	CASSRTGSQPQHF
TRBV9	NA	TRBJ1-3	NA	TGTGCCAGCAGCGTAGCTGGGGGGGCTGGCGGAAACACCATATATTTT	CASSVAGGAGGNTIYF